These T cell receptor beta chains were read from a single sample in a study of post-analysis software for immune sequencing data. MiXCR, run by TCRdb on the PCR reads, gives a single entry per CDR3 protein. Of under 900,000 distinct CDR3 sequences in the sample, about 53% are singletons; the top ten hold approximately 4.2%. The sequenced material came from blood. These receptors came from a girl aged 10 to 17 with multiple sclerosis. Each CDR3 is given with its conserved first and last residue.

cdr3_length j_call v_call cdr3_aa
16 TRBJ2-7 TRBV9 CASSVREAAPSYEQYF
14 TRBJ2-7 TRBV5-1 CASKEDRGSYEQYF
18 TRBJ2-1 TRBV12-3/TRBV12-4 CASSLVVAGRVRGNEQFF
12 . TRBV20-1 CSVDRLQKTQYF
17 TRBJ2-3 TRBV7-9 CASSLPEKLAGVDTQYF
15 TRBJ1-2 TRBV20-1 CSASPPRGRTYGYTF
17 TRBJ2-1 TRBV7-3 CASRDNRGPSSYNEQFF
17 TRBJ1-6 TRBV15 CATSSNPGGPRVGTLHF
15 . TRBV29-1 CSVEDPGGAAYEQYF
15 TRBJ1-2 TRBV12-3/TRBV12-4 CASIPTGGGNYGYTF
13 TRBJ2-3 TRBV6-2/TRBV6-3 CASSTGYGHTQYF
13 TRBJ2-7 TRBV20-1 CSASVTGPYEQYF
14 TRBJ2-7 TRBV5-1 CASSLGRPPDEQYF
13 TRBJ2-1 TRBV20-1 CSAPPRSYNEQFF
13 TRBJ2-7 TRBV6-2/TRBV6-3 CASSPAFSYEQYF
20 TRBJ2-3 TRBV20-1 CSARDNSGGGPSHNTDTQYF
15 TRBJ2-7 TRBV29-1 CSVIDTGFFSYEQYF